This T cell receptor beta chain was identified during a study of shared clonotypes between healthy human individuals. Broader study findings: Sharing across four donors was highest in naive CD4 (approximately 5%) and lowest in memory CD8 (0.4%).

About this clone itself: The antigen is undetermined.

Method: immunoSEQ multiplex PCR; TCRdb's copy keeps in-frame clones and lacks some. The sample lists millions of clones, over 85% occurring once. The CDR3 runs 14 residues. Trimming removed 3 bases at V and 1 base at J, with 9 bases between. CDR1 is SGHVS, CDR2 FQNEAQ, per germline. The sequence derives from a young man in good health. The specimen sequenced was naive CD4+ T cells sorted from blood. As for subset: CD45RA+ positively selected. J is TRBJ1-1 and V is TRBV7-8; D uncertain. The CDR3 bases are TGTGCCAGCAGCTTCGGGCCGCCGAACACTGAAGCTTTCTTT. Its translation is CASSFGPPNTEAFF.